This T cell receptor (beta chain) was observed in a study of blood T cell repertoires in COVID-19. Study at large: Italy, Spain and the United States were the sources of the convalescent and acute COVID-19 samples. PBMCs, B-cell-depleted T cells, or T cells provided the cDNA or gDNA that made up the material.

Per the germline V gene, CDR1 is SGHVS and CDR2 is FQNEAQ. The CDR3 runs 15 residues. Trimming stripped 0 bases from V and 0 bases from J, with 7 bases between. As processed by the authors: Amplification of reference gene primers provided the estimated nucleated cell counts. Clones were read by immunoSEQ multiplex PCR, and TCRdb kept only the in-frame ones, dropping some. V and J calls and clone size come straight from that table; D and trimming were deduced from the DNA. This table has 120,000 to 150,000 clones, around 89% appearing once. The sequence was collected from a woman aged 60 to 75 with active COVID-19. Material: peripheral blood. The chain couples TRBV7-8 to TRBJ2-3; the D gene is possibly TRBD2 (5 bases). This chain's CDR3 is CASSLAEVSTDTQYF. CDR3 bases: TGTGCCAGCAGCTTAGCGGAGGTTAGCACAGATACGCAGTATTTT.